Below, 12 T cell receptor beta chains from the same sample are listed, as sequenced in a study of cytomegalovirus exposure and HLA in healthy donors. Vbeta (60) and Jbeta (13) primers were used in the PCR. Sequencing used immunoSEQ multiplex PCR; TCRdb keeps in-frame clones, though not all of them. The sample lists roughly 220,000 clones, around 75% occurring once. Sequenced input: PBMCs. These receptors were obtained from a woman in her 30s in good health and CMV-seronegative.

V usage is TRBV11-2 and J usage is TRBJ2-3; weak D call: TRBD2 (5 bases). The V and J ends lost 0 bases and 5 bases respectively, with 9 bases between them. CDR3 size: 14 residues. Germline CDR1 and CDR2: SGHAT and FQNNGV. The CDR3 nucleotides read TGTGCCAGCAGCTTAGATCGCGGGTTAGATACGCAGTATTTT. Protein product: CASSLDRGLDTQYF.

V and J are TRBV9 and TRBJ2-1; 7 positions agree with TRBD2. Germline CDR1 SGDLS, CDR2 YYNGEE. The trim removed 4 bases at V and 2 bases at J, leaving 9 bases unmatched. CDR3 size: 16 residues. CDR3 sequence (DNA): TGTGCCAGCAGCCCCATAAGCGGGGTCCCCTACAATGAGCAGTTCTTC. Translated: CASSPISGVPYNEQFF.

This chain uses TRBV19 with TRBJ1-3, with unresolved D. Looked up from germline, CDR1 is LNHDA and CDR2 is SQIVND (reference sequence). This CDR3 is built from 14 residues. V lost 9 bases and J lost 0, with 12 bases in between. The CDR3 DNA sequence: TGTGCCAGCCTGGTTTTGAGCTCTGGAAACACCATATATTTT. Its protein product is CASLVLSSGNTIYF.

The chain recombines TRBV2 with TRBJ1-3; D ambiguous. This CDR3 spans 14 amino acids. Per the germline V gene, CDR1 is SNHLY and CDR2 is FYNNEI. Trimming shortened V by 2 bases and J by 0 bases, and 5 bases separated the two germline ends. CDR3 protein: CASSEKPSGNTIYF. CDR3 DNA: TGTGCCAGCAGTGAAAAGCCCTCTGGAAACACCATATATTTT.

In its sample, this clone was seen once. The chain couples TRBV4-1 to TRBJ1-1; 7 nucleotides agree with TRBD1. Unmatched junction bases numbered 12, after V lost 4 bases and J lost 1 base. The CDR3 sequence is 17 residues long. Germline V gene data show CDR1 as MGHRA and CDR2 as YSYEKL. The DNA for the CDR3 is TGCGCCAGCAGCCTCGTACTTCGTCAGGGGGAGAACACTGAAGCTTTCTTT. This translates into CASSLVLRQGENTEAFF.

This chain joins TRBV6-6 and TRBJ2-1; tentatively, D is TRBD1 (6 bases). With 8 bases removed from V and 10 bases from J, the gap between germline ends came to 18 bases. The CDR3 has 13 amino acids. Germline assignment: CDR1 MNHNY and CDR2 SVGAGI (reference sequence). In DNA, the CDR3 is TGTGCCAGCCTTTCCCAGGGGTCTAGGGAGCAGTTCTTC. Protein: CASLSQGSREQFF.

The CDR3 DNA reads as TGTGCCATCAGTGAGCGGGTTGGCGCTTACGAGCAGTACTTC. Its translation is CAISERVGAYEQYF. V and J are TRBV10-3 and TRBJ2-7, with D unresolved. Trimming pared 2 bases from V and 4 bases from J, leaving 12 bases between. Germline V gene lookup returns CDR1 ENHRY and CDR2 SYGVKD. This CDR3 has 14 residues.

The chain uses TRBV6-1 and TRBJ1-2; maybe TRBD1 (5 bases). The germline V and J ends were trimmed by 4 bases and 6 bases, with 9 bases remaining between them. The length of the CDR3 is 12 residues. The germline V gene encodes CDR1 MNHNS and CDR2 SASEGT. The CDR3 nucleotides read TGTGCCAGCAGTGCAGGGTCCAATGGCTACACCTTC. Its translation is CASSAGSNGYTF.

The chain employs TRBV4-2 and TRBJ1-1; 9 nucleotides line up with TRBD1. V was pared by 1 base and J by 5 bases, with 8 bases of the junction left unmatched. The CDR3 has 16 amino acids. Germline CDR1 reads LGHNA; CDR2 reads YNFKEQ. CDR3 loop: CASSQAGDRVVTEAFF. In DNA form, the CDR3 reads TGTGCCAGCAGCCAAGCCGGGGACAGGGTGGTGACTGAAGCTTTCTTT.

This chain uses TRBV5-1 with TRBJ2-5; the match to TRBD2 covers 10 bases. The CDR3 is 15 residues long. Germline V lookup: CDR1 SGHRS, CDR2 YFSETQ. J was trimmed by 9 bases and V by 0 bases; bases with no gene match: 8. CDR3 coding DNA: TGCGCCAGCAGCTTGGAAGCTAGCGGGAGTTCGGCCCAGTACTTC. Encoded protein: CASSLEASGSSAQYF.

This clone has more than one count but fewer than ten. The chain employs TRBV30 and TRBJ1-1; D may be TRBD1 (5 bases). The CDR3 has 13 amino acids. Trimming cost V 0 bases and J 11 bases, with 16 bases left between them. Looked up from germline, CDR1 is GTSNPN and CDR2 is SVGIG (reference sequence). The CDR3 coding sequence is TGTGCCTGGAGTGTCGCAGGGTCGCCCGTGGCTTTCTTT. Encoded protein: CAWSVAGSPVAFF.

This clone was picked up a small number of times. The rearrangement links TRBV5-1 to TRBJ1-2, with D possibly matching TRBD1 (6 bases). This CDR3 is 13 amino acids long. In germline, CDR1 is SGHRS, CDR2 YFSETQ. V was shortened by 4 bases and J by 1 base, with 8 bases between the two germline ends. The DNA of the CDR3 is TGCGCCAGCAGCCCGGACAGTAACTATGGCTACACCTTC. It specifies CASSPDSNYGYTF.